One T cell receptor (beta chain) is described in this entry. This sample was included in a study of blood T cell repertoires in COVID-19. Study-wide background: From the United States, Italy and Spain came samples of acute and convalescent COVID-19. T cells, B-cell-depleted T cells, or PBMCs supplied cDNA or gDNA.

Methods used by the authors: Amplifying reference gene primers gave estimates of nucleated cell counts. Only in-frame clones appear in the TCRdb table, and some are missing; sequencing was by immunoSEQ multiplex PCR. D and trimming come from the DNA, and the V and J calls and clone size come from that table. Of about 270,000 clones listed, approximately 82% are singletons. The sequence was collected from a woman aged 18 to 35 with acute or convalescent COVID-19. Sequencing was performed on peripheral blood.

The CDR3 nucleotides read TGTGCCAGCAGCCCGGACAGGACTAATGAAAAACTGTTTTTT. Amino acid sequence: CASSPDRTNEKLFF. The J gene is TRBJ1-4, the V gene TRBV7-9; 7 nucleotides agree with TRBD1. CDR1 is SEHNR, CDR2 FQNEAQ, per germline (reference sequence). CDR3 size: 14 residues. V lost 5 bases, J lost 2 bases, and 2 bases stayed unmatched.